Each of the 22 T cell receptor beta chains below was sequenced from the same sample in a study of CD8+ T cells in alopecia areata. RNA was extracted and reverse transcribed into cDNA as the sequencing template. Sequenced by immunoSEQ multiplex PCR; TCRdb stores in-frame clones only, minus some. The data show 150,000 to 200,000 clones, approximately 51% seen once. Treatment noted: oral pan-JAK inhibitor, 5-10 mg twice daily. The sequencing used CD8+ T cells sorted from blood, collected at roughly week 53, from a patient treated with tofacitinib. These TCRs come from a human donor with alopecia areata.

There are a few counts of this clone. The chain links TRBV2 to TRBJ2-1; TRBD2 agrees at 8 bases. The germline V gene has CDR1 SNHLY and CDR2 FYNNEI. This CDR3 contains 17 residues. Germline trimming cut 8 bases from V and 0 bases from J; bases unmatched to any gene: 12. CDR3: CASRLAGRPSSYNEQFF. For the CDR3, the DNA is TGTGCCAGCCGATTAGCGGGGCGGCCTAGCTCCTACAATGAGCAGTTCTTC.

The rearrangement uses TRBV6-1 and TRBJ2-7; D unresolved. Between the trimmed V and J ends, which lost 2 bases and 3 bases, there was a span of 2 bases. Per germline, CDR1 MNHNS and CDR2 SASEGT. The CDR3 totals 11 residues. In DNA, the CDR3 is TGTGCCAGCAGTGAATACTACGAGCAGTACTTC. Protein product: CASSEYYEQYF.

This sequence joins TRBV5-1 and TRBJ1-1, with TRBD1 matching over 9 bases. The CDR3 extends over 15 amino acids. CDR1 and CDR2 (germline): SGHRS, YFSETQ. The V and J ends lost 4 bases and 7 bases, in that order; junction bases with no gene match: 11. CDR3 in amino acids: CASSKPGQGSSEAFF. The CDR3 DNA follows: TGCGCCAGCAGCAAGCCGGGACAGGGTTCCAGTGAAGCTTTCTTT.

This clone was detected only a few times. This chain connects TRBV14 to TRBJ2-7; 7 nucleotides align to TRBD1. The CDR3 consists of 13 residues. V shed 0 bases, J shed 6 bases, and the junction held 2 bases outside the gene matches. Germline-derived CDR1 and CDR2 are SGHDN and FVKESK. For the CDR3, the DNA is TGTGCCAGCAGCCAAGACCACAGGGGCGAGCAGTACTTC. This sequence encodes CASSQDHRGEQYF.

The chain uses TRBV4-2 and TRBJ1-6; D is undetermined. Germline CDR1 is LGHNA and CDR2 is YNFKEQ. Trimming removed 0 bases at V and 7 bases at J, with 7 bases between. The CDR3 has 14 amino acids. The CDR3 sequence: CASSQEPKNSPLHF. CDR3 in DNA: TGTGCCAGCAGCCAAGAACCCAAAAATTCACCCCTCCACTTT.

The genes are TRBV27 and TRBJ2-1; possible D gene TRBD2, 6 bases. V was pared by 3 bases and J by 6 bases, with 9 bases between. Per the germline V gene, CDR1 is MNHEY and CDR2 is SMNVEV (reference sequence). The CDR3 has 13 amino acids. In DNA, the CDR3 is TGTGCCAGCAGTTTGGGACTCCTCAATGAGCAGTTCTTC. Translating it yields CASSLGLLNEQFF.

V gene TRBV7-9 combines with J gene TRBJ1-6; the D is unclear. Between the trimmed V and J ends, which lost 8 bases and 13 bases, there was a span of 15 bases. The germline gives CDR1 SEHNR, CDR2 FQNEAQ (reference sequence). The CDR3 has 12 residues. CDR3 residues: CASGRASGPLHF. The DNA for the CDR3 is TGTGCCAGCGGTCGGGCGAGTGGGCCCCTCCACTTT.

The table lists this clone with a few counts. The chain combines TRBV11-2 with TRBJ2-1, with a possible D match to TRBD2 (7 bases). The CDR3 contains 16 residues. The germline V gene encodes CDR1 SGHAT and CDR2 FQNNGV. Trimming removed 3 bases from V and 3 bases from J, with 15 bases in between. This CDR3 reads CASSLGAGVYYNEQFF. As DNA, the CDR3 is TGTGCCAGCAGCTTGGGGGCGGGGGTTTACTACAATGAGCAGTTCTTC.

This clone turned up a few times. This CDR3 is also generated by other DNA sequences in the sample. The J gene is TRBJ1-1, the V gene TRBV7-9; no clear D. Germline CDR1 is SEHNR and CDR2 is FQNEAQ (reference sequence). Deletions cut 1 base from V and 1 base from J, with 4 bases between. This CDR3 is 13 amino acids long. The CDR3 bases are TGTGCCAGCAGCTTAGAAGGGAACACTGAAGCTTTCTTT. Protein product: CASSLEGNTEAFF.

The sample holds one count of this clone. A read error may account for a junction end that differs from germline. This chain joins TRBV6-6 and TRBJ1-6; D remains ambiguous. The CDR3 runs 16 residues. The V gene's germline CDR1 is MNHNY and CDR2 SVGAGI (reference sequence). CDR3 protein: CASSSSGPPYNSPLHF. Written as DNA, the CDR3 is TGTGCCAGCAGTAGTTCGGGCCCTCCCTACAATTCACCCCTCCACTTT.

About this clone: The same CDR3 arises from other DNA sequences in this sample as well. The chain carries TRBV19 and TRBJ1-1; D is unresolved. The V end was cut by 1 base, the J end by 2 bases, with 5 bases between. This CDR3 region has 13 residues. Germline CDR1 reads LNHDA; CDR2 reads SQIVND (reference sequence). CDR3 sequence reads: CASSIAANTEAFF. CDR3 DNA sequence: TGTGCCAGTAGTATAGCGGCTAACACTGAAGCTTTCTTT.

V usage is TRBV25-1 and J usage is TRBJ1-2; D gene ambiguous. V lost 1 base and J 5 bases, leaving 11 bases between the germline ends. Germline V gene data show CDR1 as MGHDK and CDR2 as SYGVNS. The CDR3 extends over 14 amino acids. The CDR3 nucleotides read TGTGCCAGCAGTGAATCCGAAGTTGGGTATGGCTACACCTTC. Its translation is CASSESEVGYGYTF.

Concerning this clone itself: At one boundary the junction diverges from the germline segment, which might be a read error. This specimen includes other DNA sequences encoding the same CDR3. This sequence joins TRBV25-1 and TRBJ1-6; TRBD1 agrees at 7 bases. This CDR3 has 15 residues. From germline, CDR1 is MGHDK and CDR2 SYGVNS. CDR3 residues: CASSGSQGLNSPLHF. The CDR3 nucleotides are TGTGCCAGTAGTGGCTCACAGGGGCTAAATTCACCCCTCCACTTT. The full variable domain, rest sourced from reference TRBV25-1 and TRBJ1-6, is EADIYQTPRYLVIGTGKKITLECSQTMGHDKMYWYQQDPGMELHLIHYSYGVNSTEKGDLSSESTVSRIRTEHFPLTLESARPSHTSQYLCASSGSQGLNSPLHFGNGTRLTVT.

This clone has just a few counts. The rearrangement joins TRBV10-3 to TRBJ1-1; 7 positions agree with TRBD1. V trimming: 6 bases; J trimming: 4 bases; junction bases outside the gene matches: 8. The CDR3 runs to 14 residues. CDR1 and CDR2 (germline): ENHRY, SYGVKD. As DNA, the CDR3 is TGTGCCATCAGGGGGACAGAGGCAACCACTGAAGCTTTCTTT. Amino acids: CAIRGTEATTEAFF.

The chain couples TRBV5-1 to TRBJ2-5; 11 nucleotides agree with TRBD2. The CDR3 sequence is 15 residues long. Germline lookup yields CDR1 SGHRS and CDR2 YFSETQ. With 2 bases clipped from V and 4 bases from J, the junction kept 4 bases outside the gene matches. The CDR3 nucleotides read TGCGCCAGCAGCTTTAGCGGGGGGGCCCCAGAGACCCAGTACTTC. Translating gives CASSFSGGAPETQYF.

This clone was observed a handful of times. CDR3 DNA: TGTGCCAGCTCCGAGCAGAAGACAGGGGTCAACAATCAGCCCCAGCATTTT. It specifies CASSEQKTGVNNQPQHF. V is TRBV18 and J is TRBJ1-5, with 8 bases identical to TRBD1. V trimming: 6 bases; J trimming: 3 bases; junction bases outside the gene matches: 13. Germline CDR1 and CDR2: KGHSH and LQKENI. The CDR3 extends over 17 amino acids.

This clone was detected a few times. The V gene is TRBV10-3, the J gene TRBJ2-5, with 13 bases that match TRBD2. Germline CDR1 and CDR2: ENHRY and SYGVKD. V lost 10 bases, J lost 5 bases, and 16 bases stayed unmatched. The CDR3 spans 17 residues. The CDR3 nucleotides are TGTGCCACCCGGCAGACTAGCGGGGGGTCCGGTTGGGAGACCCAGTACTTC. It is translated as CATRQTSGGSGWETQYF.

The genes are TRBV6-1 and TRBJ1-1; 8 bases are a match to TRBD1. Germline CDR1 is MNHNS and CDR2 is SASEGT. CDR3 length: 15 residues. Trimming cost V 10 bases and J 6 bases; bases outside gene matches: 16. In nucleotides, the CDR3 is TGTGCCATCCTGGGGCGCGACAGGGGCCTCTCTGAAGCTTTCTTT. It is translated as CAILGRDRGLSEAFF.

The V gene is TRBV6-5, the J gene TRBJ2-1, with 12 bases aligning to TRBD2. With V trimmed by 6 bases and J by 6 bases, 3 bases remained unmatched. CDR3 length: 14 residues. Germline assignment: CDR1 MNHEY and CDR2 SVGAGI. The CDR3 is CASSPSGGANEQFF. The CDR3 region has the DNA TGTGCCAGCAGCCCTAGCGGGGGGGCCAATGAGCAGTTCTTC.

V gene TRBV9 combines with J gene TRBJ1-1; the D gene is possibly TRBD1 (6 bases). Germline V CDR1 and CDR2: SGDLS, YYNGEE. The CDR3 length is 14 residues. The V and J ends lost 7 bases and 2 bases respectively, with 15 bases between them. The CDR3 loop reads CASANAGHNTEAFF. The CDR3, as DNA: TGTGCCAGCGCTAACGCGGGACATAACACTGAAGCTTTCTTT.

This clone was picked up a small number of times. CDR3 in amino acids: CASSLWDRGLDGYTF. In nucleotides, the CDR3 is TGTGCCAGCAGTTTATGGGACAGGGGGCTGGATGGCTACACCTTC. V and J are TRBV27 and TRBJ1-2; 12 nucleotides match TRBD1. Per germline, CDR1 MNHEY and CDR2 SMNVEV (reference sequence). The ends lost 1 base at V and 6 bases at J; junction bases unmatched: 3. CDR3 length equals 15 residues.

V usage is TRBV7-9 and J usage is TRBJ2-3; TRBD2 matches at 15 bases. J lost 1 base, V lost 5 bases, and 7 bases had no gene match. The CDR3 loop spans 18 amino acids. CDR1 and CDR2 from the germline V gene are SEHNR and FQNEAQ (reference sequence). CDR3 loop: CASSPGLAGGPGTDTQYF. The CDR3 DNA reads as TGTGCCAGCAGCCCCGGACTAGCGGGGGGGCCGGGCACAGATACGCAGTATTTT. Drawing the rest from reference TRBV7-9 and TRBJ2-3, the complete variable domain is DTGVSQNPRHKITKRGQNVTFRCDPISEHNRLYWYRQTLGQGPEFLTYFQNEAQLEKSRLLSDRFSAERPKGSFSTLEIQRTEQGDSAMYLCASSPGLAGGPGTDTQYFGPGTRLTVL.